The 20 T cell receptor beta chains listed next were all sequenced from one sample in a study of blood T cell repertoires in COVID-19. Measured with immunoSEQ multiplex PCR; TCRdb has only the in-frame clones, and not every one. The sample lists 87,000 or so clones; approximately 83% were seen once. Sequenced: peripheral blood. The source is a woman aged 65 to 85 with acute or convalescent COVID-19.

Points on this clone: Germline is not matched at one junction end, which may reflect a read error. V usage is TRBV2 and J usage is TRBJ1-5; tentative D call: TRBD1 (5 bases). CDR1 is SNHLY, CDR2 FYNNEI, per germline. This CDR3 region has 13 residues. The CDR3 nucleotides are TGTGCCAGCAGGGAAGGGGCTAATCAGCCCCAGCATTTT. This translates into CASREGANQPQHF. The variable domain in full, completed from reference TRBV2 and TRBJ1-5, reads EPEVTQTPSHQVTQMGQEVILRCVPISNHLYFYWYRQILGQKVEFLVSFYNNEISEKSEIFDDQFSVERPDGSNFTLKIRSTKLEDSAMYFCASREGANQPQHFGDGTRLSIL.

This clone was seen only once. The rearrangement uses TRBV18 and TRBJ2-1, with TRBD2 matching 10 bases. Germline values: CDR1 KGHSH, CDR2 LQKENI. J lost 4 bases, V lost 6 bases, and 9 bases had no gene match. This CDR3 spans 16 amino acids. CDR3 in DNA: TGTGCCAGCTCGGTCACCACTAGCGGGGATTACAATGAGCAGTTCTTC. It specifies CASSVTTSGDYNEQFF.

V usage is TRBV18 and J usage is TRBJ2-2; TRBD1 matches at 7 bases. V lost 1 base and J lost 4; bases outside the gene matches: 3. The CDR3 runs 15 residues. In germline, CDR1 is KGHSH, CDR2 LQKENI. CDR3 amino acids: CASSPRQGVTGELFF. DNA for the CDR3: TGTGCCAGCTCACCACGACAGGGAGTCACCGGGGAGCTGTTTTTT.

The chain couples TRBV27 to TRBJ1-5, with D hard to call. Trimming left V 5 bases short and J 4 bases short, with 15 bases between. The CDR3 has 15 amino acids. Germline CDR1 and CDR2: MNHEY and SMNVEV (reference sequence). CDR3 DNA sequence: TGTGCCAGCAGTACTTGGGGAGAACCGAATCAGCCCCAGCATTTT. Residues: CASSTWGEPNQPQHF.

The sample holds one count of this clone. The chain couples TRBV5-1 to TRBJ2-3; the match to TRBD1 covers 8 bases. The V segment lost 0 bases and the J segment 4 bases; nucleotides outside the gene matches: 7. The CDR3 runs to 16 residues. In germline, CDR1 is SGHRS, CDR2 YFSETQ. CDR3 amino acids: CASSLATGGLADTQYF. The CDR3 nucleotides are TGCGCCAGCAGCTTGGCCACAGGGGGTCTCGCAGATACGCAGTATTTT. The full variable domain, with the rest looked up from reference TRBV5-1 and TRBJ2-3, is KAGVTQTPRYLIKTRGQQVTLSCSPISGHRSVSWYQQTPGQGLQFLFEYFSETQRNKGNFPGRFSGRQFSNSRSEMNVSTLELGDSALYLCASSLATGGLADTQYFGPGTRLTVL.

This clone was counted a single time. The rearrangement uses TRBV9 and TRBJ2-1; 8 bases align to TRBD2. V was pared by 0 bases and J by 4 bases, with 3 bases of the junction left unmatched. Germline CDR1 is SGDLS and CDR2 is YYNGEE. CDR3 size: 15 residues. CDR3 in amino acids: CASSVDGGDYNEQFF. CDR3 DNA sequence: TGTGCCAGCAGCGTAGACGGGGGGGATTACAATGAGCAGTTCTTC.

This chain uses TRBV7-9 with TRBJ2-7, with 7 bases lining up with TRBD2. Per germline, CDR1 SEHNR and CDR2 FQNEAQ (reference sequence). Trimming took 4 bases from V and 0 from J; bases not matched to a gene: 6. This CDR3 region has 15 residues. The CDR3 DNA reads as TGTGCCAGCAGCTCAGGAAGGGACTACTCCTACGAGCAGTACTTC. Its protein is CASSSGRDYSYEQYF.

This rearrangement joins TRBV7-8 to TRBJ2-7, with TRBD2 identical over 11 bases. The CDR3 has 20 amino acids. The trim removed 5 bases at V and 1 base at J, leaving 19 bases unmatched. Germline-derived CDR1 and CDR2 are SGHVS and FQNEAQ. CDR3 in DNA: TGTGCCAGCAGCCCGGCGCTACCGGGACTAGCGGTCGTTGGTTCCTACGAGCAGTACTTC. It translates to CASSPALPGLAVVGSYEQYF.

The V gene is TRBV5-1, the J gene TRBJ2-2; 8 nucleotides line up with TRBD1. The V gene end was trimmed by 4 bases and the J gene end by 6 bases; junction bases not matched to a gene: 2. Germline V gene data show CDR1 as SGHRS and CDR2 as YFSETQ. CDR3 length equals 13 residues. The CDR3 region has the DNA TGCGCCAGCAGCAGACAGGGGCCCGGGGAGCTGTTTTTT. Translated, it gives CASSRQGPGELFF.

This clone has just a few counts. In the same sample, other DNA sequences code for this CDR3. CDR3 amino acids: CASTGTGELFF. CDR3 DNA sequence: TGTGCCAGCACGGGGACCGGGGAGCTGTTTTTT. The chain is built from TRBV3-1 (or the pseudogene TRBV3-2) and TRBJ2-2; a possible D gene is TRBD2 (5 bases). The ends were cut back, 7 bases at V and 5 bases at J, with 5 bases in the middle. This CDR3 contains 11 residues. From germline, CDR1 is LGHDT and CDR2 YNNKEL (reference sequence).

The chain uses TRBV30 and TRBJ2-2, with D tentatively TRBD2 (5 bases). V lost 3 bases and J 5 bases, leaving 16 bases between the germline ends. In germline, CDR1 is GTSNPN, CDR2 SVGIG (reference sequence). The CDR3 has 15 amino acids. Here the CDR3 DNA reads TGTGCCTGGAGCAAATACCCGGACTTTACCGGGGAGCTGTTTTTT. It translates to CAWSKYPDFTGELFF.

The chain couples TRBV7-9 to TRBJ2-1; D remains unclear. The CDR3 consists of 12 residues. Trimming took off 5 bases at V and 9 bases at J, with 11 bases between the two ends. Germline V gene lookup returns CDR1 SEHNR and CDR2 FQNEAQ (reference sequence). Here the CDR3 DNA reads TGTGCCAGCAGCCGAGAAACGGGTGAGCAGTTCTTC. Translation gives CASSRETGEQFF.

J is TRBJ1-3 and V is TRBV18, with no clear D. Between the trimmed V and J ends, which lost 3 bases and 0 bases, there was a span of 9 bases. CDR1 is KGHSH, CDR2 LQKENI, per germline. The CDR3 length is 15 residues. The CDR3 reads CASSPITDSGNTIYF. The CDR3 bases are TGTGCCAGCTCACCCATCACAGACTCTGGAAACACCATATATTTT.

The V call is TRBV29-1, the J call TRBJ1-2; TRBD1 matches 8 bases. The CDR3 has 12 amino acids. After removal of 3 bases from V and 7 bases from J, the junction contained 4 bases not matched to a gene. The germline V gene encodes CDR1 SQVTM and CDR2 ANQGSEA. The CDR3 is CSVDPGGGGYTF. CDR3 DNA: TGCAGCGTTGATCCAGGGGGCGGTGGCTACACCTTC.

This chain links TRBV9 with TRBJ2-6; D call uncertain. Germline CDR1 SGDLS, CDR2 YYNGEE. Trimming pared 4 bases from V and 1 base from J, leaving 12 bases between. The CDR3 consists of 16 residues. CDR3 in amino acids: CASSRSLQSGANVLTF. The CDR3 nucleotides are TGTGCCAGCAGCCGTAGTTTACAGTCTGGGGCCAACGTCCTGACTTTC.

The genes are TRBV11-3 and TRBJ2-5, with TRBD2 as a possible D gene (5 bases). Per the germline V gene, CDR1 is SGHNT and CDR2 is YENEEA. The V gene lost 4 bases and the J gene lost 5 bases, with 11 bases spanning the gap. CDR3 length: 13 amino acids. This chain's CDR3 is CASSSVGGETQYF. The CDR3 DNA sequence: TGTGCCAGCAGCTCCGTTGGCGGGGAGACCCAGTACTTC.

The rearrangement joins TRBV30 to TRBJ1-1; D might be TRBD1 (5 bases). The CDR3 is 11 amino acids. CDR1 GTSNPN and CDR2 SVGIG come from the germline V gene (reference sequence). Trimming removed 4 bases at V and 6 bases at J, with 9 bases between. The CDR3, as DNA: TGTGCCTGGACAGGGCTGGCTGAAGCTTTCTTT. Residues: CAWTGLAEAFF.

This sequence joins TRBV6-6 and TRBJ2-3, with TRBD2 matching over 13 bases. V dropped 5 bases and J dropped 4; count of bases not matched to a gene: 21. This CDR3 has 21 residues. Germline-derived CDR1 and CDR2 are MNHNY and SVGAGI (reference sequence). CDR3 in amino acids: CASSPEKLAGGLLPIADTQYF. The CDR3 DNA reads TGTGCCAGCAGTCCCGAAAAACTAGCGGGGGGGCTATTACCGATAGCAGATACGCAGTATTTT.

In nucleotides, the CDR3 is TGTGCCAGCAGTCCCGGGACAAGTGATAATGAGCAGTTCTTC. It yields the protein CASSPGTSDNEQFF. The V gene is TRBV28, the J gene TRBJ2-1, with a possible D match to TRBD1 (6 bases). The CDR3 loop spans 14 amino acids. Trimming stripped 5 bases from V and 7 bases from J, with 15 bases between. Germline-derived CDR1 and CDR2 are MDHEN and SYDVKM.

The CDR3 sequence is CASSLGTANYGYTF. The CDR3 nucleotides read TGCGCCAGCAGCTTGGGCACGGCTAACTATGGCTACACCTTC. V is TRBV5-1 and J is TRBJ1-2; D ambiguous. Germline V gene sequence: CDR1 SGHRS, CDR2 YFSETQ. V lost 0 bases and J lost 0, with 6 bases in between. CDR3 size: 14 residues.